The clone carrying this T cell receptor (beta chain) was detected only once. These data belong to a study of OX40 agonist ivuxolimab in advanced cancers. Generated by immunoSEQ multiplex PCR, the TCRdb table keeps only in-frame clones and is missing some. The sample lists about 66,000 clones, over 80% seen once, with 2.5% in the top ten. The material was CD4+ or CD8+ T cells sorted from blood, obtained in a trial of the OX40 agonist ivuxolimab. This clonotype was obtained from an adult with an advanced solid tumor such as melanoma, head and neck, liver or kidney cancer.

CDR3 residues: CASSGSGRGRIHTGELFF. CDR3 DNA sequence: TGTGCCAGCAGTGGTAGTGGGCGGGGGCGAATTCACACCGGGGAGCTGTTTTTT. V is TRBV6-7 and J is TRBJ2-2, with a weak D call TRBD2 (7 bases). TRBV6-7 is recorded as an ORF, its role being uncertain. The CDR3 has 18 amino acids. Between the trimmed V and J ends, which lost 5 bases and 3 bases, there was a span of 22 bases.